This TCR beta chain was profiled in a study of post-analysis software for immune sequencing data (dated by TCRdb to the mid-2010s). Study-level background: The recorded disease courses included relapsing-remitting, secondary progressive and progressive-relapsing multiple sclerosis, and some patients had no subtype annotation. Patient repertoires were compared against about a dozen previously published healthy control repertoires from donors aged about 6 to 25 years. A subset of samples was prepared in parallel using single-end sample barcoding, then pooled and co-amplified after Illumina adapter ligation.

On the study overall, not on this receptor specifically: Multiple sclerosis patients had significantly lower normalized Chao1 diversity than controls, a result that suggests substantial peripheral T-cell clonal expansion. Direct clustering with F measure showed strong co-clustering of samples prepared in the same batch, prompting a batch-effect correction. Roughly 5 TRBV segments, including TRBV5-6, TRBV5-1 and TRBV20-1, were significantly more frequent in patients than controls. The multiple sclerosis patient group was slightly younger than the control group.

The CDR3 runs 16 amino acids, cysteine and phenylalanine included. This entry keeps only the CDR3 DNA: 48 bases, framed from base 1. As encoded in the germline V gene, CDR1 is MNHEY while CDR2 is SVGEGT. Compared with germline, V lacks 6 bases and J lacks 0 bases; bases without a gene match: 9. This clonotype came up a few times. Its antigen remains undetermined. Base qualities are missing; no much larger clone stands one base away. Library construction relied on PCR. Sequenced on an Illumina HiSeq 2500. To reduce PCR and sequencing biases, unique molecular identifiers were incorporated into the TCR beta cDNA libraries. Roughly 500,000 cDNA molecules were obtained for every 1 to 10 million input T cells, so each molecule roughly corresponded to one T cell. The patient libraries were prepared and sequenced using the same protocol as the earlier healthy control dataset. Samples belonging to the same batch were prepared together, multiplexed and sequenced on a shared HiSeq lane. For the original study's pipeline: MIGEC handled the raw barcoded reads, throwing out single-read molecular identifier groups before consensus assembly and CDR3 extraction. VDJtools was used for post-analysis of the clonotype tables, and diversity was normalized by down-sampling every dataset to the size of the smallest sample. Repertoire overlap clustering matched CDR3 amino acid but not nucleotide sequences to correct batch-related cross-sample contamination. The public sequencing data were trimmed at Q25 with fastp and processed into clonotypes with MiXCR by TCRdb, which kept only in-frame beta chains. CDR3 protein sequences are deduplicated, and each keeps its most common genes and DNA. For this entry, the V and J calls and clone size follow TCRdb and not the study's own pipeline. The sample table lists roughly 800,000 distinct CDR3 sequences, 25% to 30% of them with a count of one. The biggest ten clones account for more than 0.45% of the sample.

To demonstrate the VDJtools post-analysis software, TCR beta repertoires were profiled from the peripheral blood of about 13 young patients with multiple sclerosis. The multiple sclerosis patients were children and adolescents ranging in age from 6 to 15 years. This TCR was recovered from a girl aged 5 to 17 with multiple sclerosis. The rearranged segments are TRBV6-2 or TRBV6-3 and TRBJ2-7, with 9 junctional bases fitting TRBD2. The sequencing sample was made of blood. The DNA sequence is TGTGCCAGCAGCCGAACGACTAGCGGCAGCTCCTACGAGCAGTACTTC. Its product reads: CASSRTTSGSSYEQYF.